This TCR beta chain stems from a study of CD8 T cells in ankylosing spondylitis. TCR beta libraries were made by quantitative 5'-RACE with molecular barcodes. TCRdb independently ran MiXCR on the 5' RACE reads; one entry per CDR3 protein. The table includes around 250,000 distinct CDR3 sequences, around 10% detected once. CDR3 length: 14 residues. V shed 6 bases and J shed 6 bases, with 14 bases lying between them. CDR1 SNHLY and CDR2 FYNNEI come from the germline V gene. On this clonotype itself: Its antigen is undetermined.

Study-level findings and limits: Disease-linked clones, CD8+, were relatively rare in peripheral blood. A TCR beta motif made of fewer than ten highly homologous variants seemed typical of ankylosing spondylitis blood. Earlier literature documents some of the motif variants in reactive arthritis synovial fluid and blood.

The sample consisted of blood, either unsorted or a sorted T cell fraction (not recorded which). The J gene is TRBJ2-2, the V gene TRBV2; D gene uncertain. This clonotype originated in a male donor with ankylosing spondylitis or in good health (not recorded which). CDR3 in DNA: TGTGCCAGCAGGGTTCCAGGAAGTCCCGGGGAGCTGTTTTTT. This sequence encodes CASRVPGSPGELFF.